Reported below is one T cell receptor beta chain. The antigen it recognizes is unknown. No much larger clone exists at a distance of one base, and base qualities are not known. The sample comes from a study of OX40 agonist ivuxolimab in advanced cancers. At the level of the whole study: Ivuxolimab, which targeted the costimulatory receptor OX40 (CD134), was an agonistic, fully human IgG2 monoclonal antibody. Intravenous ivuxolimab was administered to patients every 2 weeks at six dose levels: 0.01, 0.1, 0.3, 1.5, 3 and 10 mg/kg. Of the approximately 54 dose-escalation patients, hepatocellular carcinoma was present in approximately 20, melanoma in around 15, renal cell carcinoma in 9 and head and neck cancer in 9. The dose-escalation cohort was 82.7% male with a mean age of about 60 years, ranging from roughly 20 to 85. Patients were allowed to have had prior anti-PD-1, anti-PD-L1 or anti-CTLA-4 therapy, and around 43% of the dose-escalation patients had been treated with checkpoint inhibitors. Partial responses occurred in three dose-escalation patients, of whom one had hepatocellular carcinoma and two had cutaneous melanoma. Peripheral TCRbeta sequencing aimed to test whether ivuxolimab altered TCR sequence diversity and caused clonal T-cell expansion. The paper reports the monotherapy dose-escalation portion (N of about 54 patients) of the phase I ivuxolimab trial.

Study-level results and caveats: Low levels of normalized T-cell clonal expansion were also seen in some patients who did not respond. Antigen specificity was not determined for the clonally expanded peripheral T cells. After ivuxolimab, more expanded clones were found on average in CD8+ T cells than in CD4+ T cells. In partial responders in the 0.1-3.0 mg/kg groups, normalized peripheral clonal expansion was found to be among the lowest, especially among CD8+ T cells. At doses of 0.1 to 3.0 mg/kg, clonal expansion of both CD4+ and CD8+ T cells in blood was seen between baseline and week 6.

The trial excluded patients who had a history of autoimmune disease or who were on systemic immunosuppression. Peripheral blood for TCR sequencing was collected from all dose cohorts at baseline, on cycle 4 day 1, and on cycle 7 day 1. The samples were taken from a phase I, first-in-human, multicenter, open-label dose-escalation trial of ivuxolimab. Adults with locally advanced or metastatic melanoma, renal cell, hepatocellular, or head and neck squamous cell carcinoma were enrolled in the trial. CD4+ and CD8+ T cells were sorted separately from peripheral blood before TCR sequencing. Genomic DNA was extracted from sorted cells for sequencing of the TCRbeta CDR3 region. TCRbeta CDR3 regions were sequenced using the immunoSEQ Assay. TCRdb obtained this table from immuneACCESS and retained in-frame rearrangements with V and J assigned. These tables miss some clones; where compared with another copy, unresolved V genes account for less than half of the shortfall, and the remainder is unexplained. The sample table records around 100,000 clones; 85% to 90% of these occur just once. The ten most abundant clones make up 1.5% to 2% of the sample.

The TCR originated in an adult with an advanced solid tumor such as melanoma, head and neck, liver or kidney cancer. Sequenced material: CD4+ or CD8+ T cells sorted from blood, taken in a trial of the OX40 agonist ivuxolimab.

The CDR3 region reads CASSPLGRQSSYNEQFF. The DNA reads as follows: TGTGCCAGCAGCCCCCTTGGCCGACAGAGCTCCTACAATGAGCAGTTCTTC. The rearranged chain carries TRBV7-2 and TRBJ2-1; the D gene is possibly TRBD1, with 5 bases matching. At the junction V is shortened by 5 bases and J by 0 bases, with 17 bases in between. From cysteine to phenylalanine, the CDR3 is 17 amino acids long. This entry keeps only the CDR3 DNA: 51 bases, framed from base 1. The germline V gene encodes CDR1 SGHTA and CDR2 FQGNSA.